This TCR beta chain originates from a study of spatial heterogeneity in lung cancer. Study context: As counted in raw reads, each unique TCR and UMI combination appeared more than ten times on average.

By share, this clonotype counts as medium-sized (0.01 to 0.1%). Its specificity is not known. Study-level points and caveats: Blood showed ubiquitous tumor TCRs more often at resection than at routine follow-up.

Time point denoted: sample taken at primary tumor resection. Whole RNA was taken from tumor, nontumor lung or frozen PBMC; it was then sequenced unsorted. The CDR3 sequence is 17 residues long. The ends lost 5 bases at V and 2 bases at J; junction bases unmatched: 7. In TCRdb, the 5' RACE reads were re-called with MiXCR into one record per CDR3 protein. Of around 4,800 distinct CDR3 sequences listed, 16% are singletons. The sample was PBMCs, taken at surgery. The V gene is TRBV12-3 or TRBV12-4, the J gene TRBJ2-7; the match to TRBD2 covers 15 bases. This clonotype was obtained from a male donor with early-stage non-small cell lung cancer. This CDR3 is CASSPGTSGGLAYEQYF. The CDR3 DNA is TGTGCCAGCAGTCCAGGGACTAGCGGGGGGCTCGCCTACGAGCAGTACTTC.